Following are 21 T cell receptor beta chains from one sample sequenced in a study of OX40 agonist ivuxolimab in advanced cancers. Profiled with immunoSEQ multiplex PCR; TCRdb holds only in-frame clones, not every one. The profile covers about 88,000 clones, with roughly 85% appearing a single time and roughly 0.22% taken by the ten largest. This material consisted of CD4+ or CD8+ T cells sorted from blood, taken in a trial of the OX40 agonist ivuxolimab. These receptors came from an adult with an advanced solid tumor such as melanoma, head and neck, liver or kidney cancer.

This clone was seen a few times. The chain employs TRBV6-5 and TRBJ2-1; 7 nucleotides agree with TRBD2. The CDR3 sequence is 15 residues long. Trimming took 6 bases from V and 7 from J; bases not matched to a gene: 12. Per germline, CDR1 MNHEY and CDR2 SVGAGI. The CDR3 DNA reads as TGTGCCAGCAGGGGGGGGACTACCATGGGGAATGAGCAGTTCTTC. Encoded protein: CASRGGTTMGNEQFF.

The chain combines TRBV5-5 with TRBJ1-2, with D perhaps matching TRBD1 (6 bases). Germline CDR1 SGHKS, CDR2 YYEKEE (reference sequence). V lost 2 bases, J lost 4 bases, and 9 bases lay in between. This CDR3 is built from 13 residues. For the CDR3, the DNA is TGTGCCAGCAGCTTAGGCAGGGGCTATGGCTACACCTTC. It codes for CASSLGRGYGYTF.

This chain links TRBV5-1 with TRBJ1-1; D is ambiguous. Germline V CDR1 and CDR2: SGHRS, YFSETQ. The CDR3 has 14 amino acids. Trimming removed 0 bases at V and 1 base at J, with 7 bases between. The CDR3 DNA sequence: TGCGCCAGCAGCTTGGCAGGAGAGAACACTGAAGCTTTCTTT. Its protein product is CASSLAGENTEAFF.

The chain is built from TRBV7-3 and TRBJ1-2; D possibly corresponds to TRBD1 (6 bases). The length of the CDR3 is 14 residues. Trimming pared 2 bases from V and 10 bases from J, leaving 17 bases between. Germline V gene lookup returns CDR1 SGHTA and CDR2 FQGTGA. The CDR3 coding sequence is TGTGCCAGCAGCTTATTACTCACGACAGGCCCCTACACCTTC. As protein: CASSLLLTTGPYTF.

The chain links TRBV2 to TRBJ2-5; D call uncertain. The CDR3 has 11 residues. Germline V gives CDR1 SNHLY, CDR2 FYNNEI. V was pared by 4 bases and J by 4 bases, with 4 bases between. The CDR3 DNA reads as TGTGCCAGCAGTGGAGGAGAGACCCAGTACTTC. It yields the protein CASSGGETQYF.

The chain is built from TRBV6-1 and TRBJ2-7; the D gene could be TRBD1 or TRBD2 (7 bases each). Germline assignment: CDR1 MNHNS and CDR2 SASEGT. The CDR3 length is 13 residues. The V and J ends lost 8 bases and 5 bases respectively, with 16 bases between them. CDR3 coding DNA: TGTGCCAGCTCCAGGGCAGGGGGGGACGAGCAGTACGTC. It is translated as CASSRAGGDEQYV.

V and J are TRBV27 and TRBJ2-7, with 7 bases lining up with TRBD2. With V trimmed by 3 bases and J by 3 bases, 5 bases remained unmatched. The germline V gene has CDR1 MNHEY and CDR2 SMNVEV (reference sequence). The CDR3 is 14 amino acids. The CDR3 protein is CASSLRGIRYEQYF. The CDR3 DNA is TGTGCCAGCAGTTTGCGGGGGATCCGCTACGAGCAGTACTTC.

CDR3 bases: TGTGCCAGCAGCTTATGGGCAGGGCCAAGCAATGAGCAGTTCTTC. It encodes CASSLWAGPSNEQFF. V is TRBV7-3 and J is TRBJ2-1; a weak D match, TRBD1 (5 bases). Germline values: CDR1 SGHTA, CDR2 FQGTGA. CDR3 length equals 15 residues. The V gene lost 2 bases and the J gene lost 6 bases, with 14 bases spanning the gap.

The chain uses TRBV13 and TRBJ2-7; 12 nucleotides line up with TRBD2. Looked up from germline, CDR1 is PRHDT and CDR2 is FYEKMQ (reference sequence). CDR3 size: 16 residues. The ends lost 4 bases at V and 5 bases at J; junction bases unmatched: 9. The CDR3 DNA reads TGTGCCAGCAGCTCCGCGACTAGCGGGAGTCTTAACGAGCAGTACTTC. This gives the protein CASSSATSGSLNEQYF.

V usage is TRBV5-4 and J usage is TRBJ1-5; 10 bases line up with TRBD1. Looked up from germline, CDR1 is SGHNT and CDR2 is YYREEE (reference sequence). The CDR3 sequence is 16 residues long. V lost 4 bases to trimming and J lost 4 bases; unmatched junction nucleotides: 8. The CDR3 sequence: CASSPGPGQGNQPQHF. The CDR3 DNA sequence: TGTGCCAGCAGCCCGGGACCGGGACAGGGGAATCAGCCCCAGCATTTT.

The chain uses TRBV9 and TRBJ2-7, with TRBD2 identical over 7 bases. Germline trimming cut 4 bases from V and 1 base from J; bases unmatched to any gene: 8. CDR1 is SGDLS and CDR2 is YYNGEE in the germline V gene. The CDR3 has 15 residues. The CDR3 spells CASSPRASGSYEQYF. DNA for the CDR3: TGTGCCAGCAGCCCACGGGCTAGCGGATCCTACGAGCAGTACTTC.

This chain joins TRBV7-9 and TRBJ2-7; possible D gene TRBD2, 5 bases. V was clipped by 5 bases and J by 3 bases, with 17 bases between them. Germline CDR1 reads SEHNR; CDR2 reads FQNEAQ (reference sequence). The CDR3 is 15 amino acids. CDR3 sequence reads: CASSRGPQTLYEQYF. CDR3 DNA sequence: TGTGCCAGCAGCCGAGGGCCGCAGACCCTCTACGAGCAGTACTTC.

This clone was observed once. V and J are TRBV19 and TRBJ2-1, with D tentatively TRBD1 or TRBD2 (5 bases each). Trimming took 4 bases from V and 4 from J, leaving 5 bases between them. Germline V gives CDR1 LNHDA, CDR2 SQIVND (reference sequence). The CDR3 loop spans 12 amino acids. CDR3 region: CASSRGYNEQFF. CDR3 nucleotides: TGTGCCAGTAGTAGGGGGTACAATGAGCAGTTCTTC. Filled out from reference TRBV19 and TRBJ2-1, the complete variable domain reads DGGITQSPKYLFRKEGQNVTLSCEQNLNHDAMYWYRQDPGQGLRLIYYSQIVNDFQKGDIAEGYSVSREKKESFPLTVTSAQKNPTAFYLCASSRGYNEQFFGPGTRLTVL.

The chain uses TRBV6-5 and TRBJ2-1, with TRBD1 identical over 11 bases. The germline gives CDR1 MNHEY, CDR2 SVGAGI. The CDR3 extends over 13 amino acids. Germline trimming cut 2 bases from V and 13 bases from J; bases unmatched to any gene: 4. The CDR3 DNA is TGTGCCAGCAGTTACCCGGACAGGGGGCGTCAGTTCTTC. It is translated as CASSYPDRGRQFF.

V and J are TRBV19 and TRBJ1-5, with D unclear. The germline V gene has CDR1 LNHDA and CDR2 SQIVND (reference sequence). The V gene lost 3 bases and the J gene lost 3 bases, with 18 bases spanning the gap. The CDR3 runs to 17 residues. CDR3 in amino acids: CASSIGIGGPINQPQHF. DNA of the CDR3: TGTGCCAGTAGTATTGGGATTGGAGGGCCTATCAATCAGCCCCAGCATTTT.

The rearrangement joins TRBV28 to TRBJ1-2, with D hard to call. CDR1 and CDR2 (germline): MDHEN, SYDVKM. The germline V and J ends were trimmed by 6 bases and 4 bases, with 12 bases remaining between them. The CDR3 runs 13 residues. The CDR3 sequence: CASRRTGIYGYTF. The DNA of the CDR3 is TGTGCCAGCAGACGGACGGGTATCTATGGCTACACCTTC.

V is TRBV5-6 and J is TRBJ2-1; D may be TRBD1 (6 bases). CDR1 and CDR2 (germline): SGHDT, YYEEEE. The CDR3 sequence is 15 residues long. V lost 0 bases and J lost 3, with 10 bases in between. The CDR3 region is CASSLDRAYYNEQFF. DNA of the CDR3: TGTGCCAGCAGCTTGGACAGGGCCTACTACAATGAGCAGTTCTTC. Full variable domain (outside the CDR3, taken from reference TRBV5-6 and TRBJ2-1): DAGVTQSPTHLIKTRGQQVTLRCSPKSGHDTVSWYQQALGQGPQFIFQYYEEEERQRGNFPDRFSGHQFPNYSSELNVNALLLGDSALYLCASSLDRAYYNEQFFGPGTRLTVL.

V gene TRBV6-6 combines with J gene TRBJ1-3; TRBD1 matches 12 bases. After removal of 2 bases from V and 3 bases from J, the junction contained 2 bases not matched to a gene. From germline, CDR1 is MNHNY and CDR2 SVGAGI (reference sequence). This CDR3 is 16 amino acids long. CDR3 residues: CASSYGTGGVGNTIYF. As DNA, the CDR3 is TGTGCCAGCAGTTACGGGACAGGGGGCGTTGGAAACACCATATATTTT.

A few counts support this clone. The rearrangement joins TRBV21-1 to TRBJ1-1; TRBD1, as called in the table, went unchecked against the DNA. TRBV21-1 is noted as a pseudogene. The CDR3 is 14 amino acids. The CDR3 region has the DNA TGTGCCAGCAGCACCCAGGGGTTGGGCACTGAAGCTTTCTTT. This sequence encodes CASSTQGLGTEAFF.

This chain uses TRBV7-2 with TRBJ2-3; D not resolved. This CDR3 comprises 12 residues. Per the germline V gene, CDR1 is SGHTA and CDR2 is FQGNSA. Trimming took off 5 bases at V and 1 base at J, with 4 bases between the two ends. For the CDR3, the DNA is TGTGCCAGCAGCCGAGGCACAGATACGCAGTATTTT. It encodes CASSRGTDTQYF.

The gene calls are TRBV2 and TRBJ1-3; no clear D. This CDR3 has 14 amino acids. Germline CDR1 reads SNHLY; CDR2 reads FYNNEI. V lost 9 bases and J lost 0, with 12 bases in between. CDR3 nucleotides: TGTGCCAGTACCAACCTCTACTCTGGAAACACCATATATTTT. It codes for CASTNLYSGNTIYF.